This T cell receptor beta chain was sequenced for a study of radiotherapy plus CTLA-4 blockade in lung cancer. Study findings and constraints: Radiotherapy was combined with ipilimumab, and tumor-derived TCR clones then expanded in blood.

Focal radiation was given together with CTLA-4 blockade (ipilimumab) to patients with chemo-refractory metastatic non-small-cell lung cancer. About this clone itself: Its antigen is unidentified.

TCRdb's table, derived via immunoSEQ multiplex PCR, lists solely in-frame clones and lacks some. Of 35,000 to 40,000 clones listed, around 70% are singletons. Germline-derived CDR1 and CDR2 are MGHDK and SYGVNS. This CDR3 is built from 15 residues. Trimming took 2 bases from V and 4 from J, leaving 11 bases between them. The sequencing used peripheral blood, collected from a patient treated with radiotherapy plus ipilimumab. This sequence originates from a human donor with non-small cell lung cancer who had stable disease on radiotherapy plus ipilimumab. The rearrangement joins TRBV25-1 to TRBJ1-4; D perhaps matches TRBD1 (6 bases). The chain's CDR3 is CASSEPTGSNEKLFF. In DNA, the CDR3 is TGTGCCAGCAGTGAACCTACAGGGAGTAATGAAAAACTGTTTTTT.